The sequence of this TCR beta chain was determined in a study of Graves' ophthalmopathy and Graves' hyperthyroidism. Only newly diagnosed hyperthyroidism patients aged 18 to 65, with under 2 months' duration, were enrolled. TCR beta CDR3 regions were amplified from RNA transcripts. Second-round multiplex PCR came after a first-round RT-PCR that employed HTBI primers. TCRdb independently ran MiXCR on the multiplex PCR reads; one entry per CDR3 protein. The sample has just over 400,000 distinct CDR3 sequences, 20% to 25% seen once. Per germline, CDR1 MGHDK and CDR2 SYGVNS. Trimming removed 6 bases from V and 3 bases from J, with 11 bases in between. CDR3 length: 13 residues. This clonotype was picked up many times.

The material sequenced was peripheral blood. This sequence joins TRBV25-1 and TRBJ1-2; a weak D match, TRBD1 (6 bases). The source is a woman in her late teens or twenties with stable Graves' hyperthyroidism. The chain's CDR3 is CASSNREDYGYTF. CDR3 DNA sequence: TGTGCCAGCAGCAACAGGGAGGACTATGGCTACACCTTC.